The rows below give T cell receptor beta chains drawn from one sample of a study of T cells expressing NK-cell markers. From the 5' RACE reads, TCRdb lists one entry per CDR3 protein and no DNA. This sample's clone table lists roughly 160,000 distinct CDR3 sequences. The sample comprised blood T cells: a sorted CD56 or NKG2C T cell subset, CD4+ or CD8+ T cells, or bulk PBMC T cells (not recorded which). Every receptor here comes from a man between 18 and 69 years old in good health. Both conserved end residues are part of each CDR3.

j_call	v_call	cdr3_aa
TRBJ2-2	TRBV24-1	CATSDLTETGELFF
TRBJ2-1	TRBV27	CASRTSIGNYEQFF
TRBJ2-3	TRBV12-3/TRBV12-4	CASSRWTSFQDTQYF
TRBJ2-3	TRBV29-1	CSVEGTEGLDTDTQYF
TRBJ1-5	TRBV6-2/TRBV6-3	CASSYGGSNQPQHF
TRBJ1-2	TRBV6-1	CASSQLPLGDYGYTF
TRBJ1-1	TRBV25-1	CASTRSTEAFF
TRBJ1-5	TRBV29-1	CSVEQGYNQPQHF
TRBJ2-7	TRBV12-3/TRBV12-4	CASSLGGPYEQYF
TRBJ1-2	TRBV28	CASSGGSYGYTF
TRBJ1-1	TRBV12-3/TRBV12-4	CATILGRNTEAFF
TRBJ1-4	TRBV6-5	CASSLRQDGVYNEKLFF
TRBJ2-3	TRBV6-1	CASMLSGVSTDTQYF
TRBJ1-1	TRBV19	CASSMNQVNTEAFF
TRBJ2-7	TRBV2	CASTGWASRSYEQYF
TRBJ2-2	TRBV6-1	CASREIQGSIGELFF
TRBJ1-4	TRBV12-3/TRBV12-4	CASRADSFNEKLFF
TRBJ1-5	TRBV7-9	CASSLATIGNQPQHF